This T cell receptor beta chain was sequenced in a study of response to subunit inactivated influenza vaccine. This clonotype was seen more than once but under ten times. Its antigen remains unknown. Study-level findings and limits: It was the authors' suggestion that each seasonal influenza vaccination recruits few new T cells.

TCRdb used MiXCR to reprocess the RT-PCR reads, holding one entry per CDR3 protein. Of approximately 500,000 distinct CDR3 sequences in the sample, over 10% were seen once. This CDR3 comprises 13 residues. The trim removed 5 bases at V and 6 bases at J, leaving 3 bases unmatched. Germline values: CDR1 SGHRS, CDR2 YFSETQ. The rearrangement uses TRBV5-1 and TRBJ2-1; 9 bases are a match to TRBD1. The sequence derives from a man aged 50 or older who received an inactivated influenza vaccine. The sequencing used PBMCs from blood, collected about 40 days after vaccination. In DNA, the CDR3 is TGCGCCAGCAGGCCGACAGGGGGCAATGAGCAGTTCTTC. Protein sequence: CASRPTGGNEQFF.